Listed below are T cell receptor beta chains from one sample, sequenced in a study of T cells in localized non-small cell lung cancer. Only in-frame clones appear in the TCRdb table, and some are missing; sequencing was by immunoSEQ multiplex PCR. Among some 1,100 clones listed, less than 25% were seen once. Sequencing was performed on normal lung tissue next to the tumor, taken before any cancer treatment. These receptors originate from a female donor over 55 with stage I squamous cell lung carcinoma. Both conserved end residues are part of each CDR3. A D gene is named only where the DNA matches it firmly. Part of the rows lack a size; the others show once, few, many or a class for expanded clones.

d_call j_call v_call clone_size cdr3_nt cdr3_aa
. TRBJ2-5 TRBV11-3 medium-sized TGTGCCAGCAGCTTAACGGGGACCGCAGAGACCCAGTACTTC CASSLTGTAETQYF
. TRBJ1-2 TRBV29-1 . TGCAGCGTTTCCCCGGGTCGGGCTGGCTACACCTTC CSVSPGRAGYTF
TRBD2 TRBJ2-2 TRBV11-3 . TGTGCCAGCAGCCTTACTAGCGGGGCAACCGGGGAGCTGTTTTTT CASSLTSGATGELFF
. TRBJ1-2 TRBV11-3 medium-sized TGTGCCAGCAGCTTAGGGGCCGGACGGGGAACTAACTATGGCTACACCTTC CASSLGAGRGTNYGYTF
. TRBJ2-1 TRBV6-8 . TGTGCCAGCAGTGACCGCCTCTCGGGGCGTGAGCAGTTCTTC CASSDRLSGREQFF
. TRBJ2-3 TRBV1 few TGCGCCAGCAGCCAGGTAGCGTCGGTCACAGATACGCAGTATTTT CASSQVASVTDTQYF
. TRBJ2-1 TRBV11-3 medium-sized TGTGCCAGCAGCACCCAAAACCTGCCGGGACTTGCCTACAATGAGCAGTTCTTC CASSTQNLPGLAYNEQFF
TRBD1 TRBJ2-3 TRBV15 . TGTGCCACCAGCGGCGGGACAGGGCACACGAATACGCAGTATTTT CATSGGTGHTNTQYF
. TRBJ1-1 TRBV11-3 medium-sized TGTGCCAGCAGCTCCTCGGGCTATGACACTGAAGCTTTCTTT CASSSSGYDTEAFF
. TRBJ2-7 TRBV6-8 large TGTGCCAGCAGCTCACAGTTGAGGGAGCAGTACTTC CASSSQLREQYF
. TRBJ2-3 TRBV30 . TGTGCCTGGAGTGGGGAGGCAGATACGCAGTATTTT CAWSGEADTQYF
TRBD1 TRBJ2-7 TRBV5-1 . TGCGCCAGCAGCTTTCCCCTACAGGGGATTTACGAGCAGTACTTC CASSFPLQGIYEQYF
. TRBJ2-3 TRBV11-3 . TGTGCCAGCAGCCGGAGAGAGGGTCCAGATACGCAGTATTTT CASSRREGPDTQYF
TRBD2 TRBJ2-3 TRBV11-3 . TGTGCCAGCAGCGGGCGTAGCGGGAGCACAGATACGCAGTATTTT CASSGRSGSTDTQYF
. TRBJ1-2 TRBV29-1 . TGCAGCGCAGACCCAGGACGGGGCTATGGCTACACCTTC CSADPGRGYGYTF
. TRBJ2-1 TRBV18 . TGTGCCAGCTCACAAGCGGAGACTGAGCAGTTCTTC CASSQAETEQFF
. TRBJ1-1 TRBV28 . TGTGCCAGCAGCCCTGGGGCCGCTCAGGGCAACACTGAAGCTTTCTTT CASSPGAAQGNTEAFF
. TRBJ2-7 TRBV18 few TGTGCCAGCTCACCTCTGGAGGAAGGGTACGAGCAGTACTTC CASSPLEEGYEQYF
. TRBJ2-1 TRBV11-3 few TGTGCCAGCAGCTGGACAGCTGCCTACAATGAGCAGTTCTTC CASSWTAAYNEQFF
. TRBJ2-3 TRBV9 . TGTGCCAGCAGCGTAGCTACGTCAGATACGCAGTATTTT CASSVATSDTQYF
TRBD1 TRBJ2-2 TRBV18 . TGTGCCAGCTCACCAGGACAGGCGAACACCGGGGAGCTGTTTTTT CASSPGQANTGELFF
. TRBJ1-1 TRBV9 few TGTGCCAGCAGCGTTGGTGATCGAACTGAAGCTTTCTTT CASSVGDRTEAFF
TRBD2 TRBJ2-3 TRBV6-7 . TGTGCCAGCAGTTACTCGGGACTAGCCAAGGGGCCAGATACGCAGTATTTT CASSYSGLAKGPDTQYF
TRBD1 TRBJ1-4 TRBV5-1 . TGCGCCAGCAGCCCCGGACAGGGGGGAGAAAAACTGTTTTTT CASSPGQGGEKLFF
. TRBJ1-1 TRBV6-8 . TGTGCCAGCAGTTACCTTGGAGGCGGCACTGAAGCTTTCTTT CASSYLGGGTEAFF
. TRBJ1-3 TRBV19 . TGTGCCAGTAGTATTTTGGGTGCCGGAAACACCATATATTTT CASSILGAGNTIYF
. TRBJ1-5 TRBV19 few TGTGCCAGTAGTATACAGGGAAAGGATCAGCCCCAGCATTTT CASSIQGKDQPQHF
. TRBJ2-7 TRBV11-3 large TGTGCCAGCAGCCCCCGGCCCGGGACTCCCATGGGGCCGAACGAGCAGTACTTC CASSPRPGTPMGPNEQYF
TRBD1 TRBJ2-2 TRBV6-8 . TGTGCCAGCAGCCCGGGGACAGGGGTTATCGGGGAGCTGTTTTTT CASSPGTGVIGELFF
TRBD1 TRBJ1-1 TRBV11-3 . TGTGCCAGCAGCTTACGACCGGGGACAGGGGGGACTGAAGCTTTCTTT CASSLRPGTGGTEAFF
. TRBJ2-7 TRBV11-3 . TGTGCCAGCAGCTTAAGCGGCAACAGCTACGAGCAGTACTTC CASSLSGNSYEQYF
TRBD2 TRBJ2-2 TRBV5-1 few TGCGCCAGCAGCCCTACCGGGGGGGGTATGGACACCGGGGAGCTGTTTTTT CASSPTGGGMDTGELFF
. TRBJ2-1 TRBV30 . TGTGCCTGGAGTGTACTCGGCACCGGGAATGAGCAGTTCTTC CAWSVLGTGNEQFF
. TRBJ2-2 TRBV5-1 . TGCGCCAGCAGCTTGGAGGCAGGCACCGGGGAGCTGTTTTTT CASSLEAGTGELFF
. TRBJ2-5 TRBV29-1 . TGCAGCGTTCAAGGGTTGTCGGAGACCCAGTACTTC CSVQGLSETQYF
. TRBJ2-5 TRBV9 few TGTGCCAGCAGCGTAGGAGGACACCGCCAAGAGACCCAGTACTTC CASSVGGHRQETQYF
TRBD1 TRBJ1-1 TRBV29-1 once TGCAGCGTTGCTTCCCGGGACAGACTGAACACTGAAGCTTTCTTT CSVASRDRLNTEAFF
TRBD2 TRBJ2-7 TRBV11-3 few TGTGCCAGCAGCTCCACTGGGTCGGGAGGGCCTGACTACGAGCAGTACTTC CASSSTGSGGPDYEQYF
. TRBJ1-2 TRBV19 . TGTGCCAGTAGTACCTACTTGGGACGTTTAGCAAGGGGCTACACCTTC CASSTYLGRLARGYTF
. TRBJ2-1 TRBV11-3 . TGTGCCAGCAGCCTCAGGCAGGGCCATGGTGAGCAGTTCTTC CASSLRQGHGEQFF
. TRBJ2-7 TRBV11-3 . TGTGCCAGCAACCGAGCGACGGGAGTTAACGAGCAGTACTTC CASNRATGVNEQYF
. TRBJ2-7 TRBV18 few TGTGCCAGCTCACCTAGGAGGTCAGGGGAGCAGTACTTC CASSPRRSGEQYF
. TRBJ2-5 TRBV19 . TGTGCCAGTACCCCGGACCCCGGGGAGACCCAGTACTTC CASTPDPGETQYF
TRBD1 TRBJ2-3 TRBV29-1 large TGCAGCGTTGTAAACCGGGACAGGGGGACCGGTACGCAGTATTTT CSVVNRDRGTGTQYF
. TRBJ1-2 TRBV10-3 medium-sized TGTGCCATCAGTGAGGCCGGGACGGTTAACTATGGCTACACCTTC CAISEAGTVNYGYTF
TRBD1 TRBJ2-2 TRBV19 . TGTGCCAGTAGTATTGACAGGGCCGGGGAGCTGTTTTTT CASSIDRAGELFF